A selection of T cell receptor beta chains follows, all from one sample in a study of blood T cell repertoires in COVID-19. Here immunoSEQ multiplex PCR was the method, and the copy in TCRdb shows in-frame clones only, minus some. In the table there are 150,000 to 200,000 clones, roughly 80% of which are singletons. The specimen sequenced was peripheral blood. The receptors shown here come from a woman over 75 with COVID-19, enrolled during active disease. CDR3s include the opening cysteine and the closing phenylalanine or tryptophan. A D gene is named only where the DNA matches it firmly. Only part of the rows carry a size: once, few, many, or a class if the clone is expanded.

TGTGCTAGCAGCTTAGATCGCCTGAGGGAGCAGTACTTC CASSLDRLREQYF NA TRBJ2-7 NA TRBV7-7
TGTGCCAGCAGCGTAGGGAGCTATAATGGCAATGAGCAGTTCTTC CASSVGSYNGNEQFF NA TRBJ2-1 NA TRBV9
TGTGCCAGCAGCTCCCCCGGCGGGATTTTGGGGACAGATACGCAGTATTTT CASSSPGGILGTDTQYF NA TRBJ2-3 NA TRBV7-9
TGTGCCAGCAGCTTAGCTGTCCGGACAGGGGAGAACACTGAAGCTTTCTTT CASSLAVRTGENTEAFF NA TRBJ1-1 TRBD1 TRBV7-9
TGCGCCAGCAGCTTGGAAGGGGGCGGCTACACCTTC CASSLEGGGYTF NA TRBJ1-2 TRBD1 TRBV5-1
TGTGCCAGCAGCCAAGGAGCTAGCAAGGTCTACGAGCAGTACTTC CASSQGASKVYEQYF NA TRBJ2-7 NA TRBV3-1/TRBV3-2
TGTGCCAGCAGCTTGCGGACAGGGGGCATGAACACTGAAGCTTTCTTT CASSLRTGGMNTEAFF once TRBJ1-1 TRBD1 TRBV13
TGTGCCAGCAGCTTAGCTTCGGCAGGGGCGATGAACACTGAAGCTTTCTTT CASSLASAGAMNTEAFF NA TRBJ1-1 NA TRBV11-2
TGTGCCAGCAGTGAAGCAGGGTACAGGGCGGGTGAAAAACTGTTTTTT CASSEAGYRAGEKLFF NA TRBJ1-4 NA TRBV6-1
TGTGCCAGCAGCCAAGAGGGAAGGGCCAGGGGGGAAAGGGGCTACACCTTC CASSQEGRARGERGYTF NA TRBJ1-2 TRBD1 TRBV4-2
TGTGCCAGCAGTGAGCCAGGGGGAATATACGAGCAGTACTTC CASSEPGGIYEQYF NA TRBJ2-7 TRBD1 TRBV25-1
TGCGCCAGCAGCTTGGCCGGAGTAGCGACCCACACCGGGGAGCTGTTTTTT CASSLAGVATHTGELFF few TRBJ2-2 NA TRBV5-1
TGCGCCAGCAGTGAGTCGTCGCCGGGGGAGCAGTACTTC CASSESSPGEQYF NA TRBJ2-7 NA TRBV10-1
TGTGCCAGCAGCTCTCCAGGGTCTGGGGCCAACGTCCTGACTTTC CASSSPGSGANVLTF NA TRBJ2-6 NA TRBV5-4
TGTGCCAGCAGCTTAACTAGCCCCCATGAGCAGTTCTTC CASSLTSPHEQFF once TRBJ2-1 NA TRBV3-1/TRBV3-2
TGTGCCAGTAAACGGGACATTGAGGGCATTCAGTACTTC CASKRDIEGIQYF NA TRBJ2-4 NA TRBV19
TGTGCCAGCAGGAGGACTGAAGATGAAAAACTGTTTTTT CASRRTEDEKLFF NA TRBJ1-4 NA TRBV27
TGTGCCAGCAGCGACCAACGGGGGGCGCTCCGGGGAGATACGCAGTATTTT CASSDQRGALRGDTQYF NA TRBJ2-3 NA TRBV9
TGTGCCAGCAGCGTAGACTTCCAGGGCTTGAACACTGAAGCTTTCTTT CASSVDFQGLNTEAFF NA TRBJ1-1 NA TRBV9
TGTGCCAGCAGCCCTGGCACGAATCGCCCCCTCCACTTT CASSPGTNRPLHF NA TRBJ1-6 NA TRBV7-9
TGTGCCAGCAGCCAAGACGTGAGCCGGTATGGCTACACCTTC CASSQDVSRYGYTF few TRBJ1-2 NA TRBV3-1/TRBV3-2
TGTGCCAGCAGTTTAGGGCCAGGTGGCTACACCTTC CASSLGPGGYTF NA TRBJ1-2 NA TRBV12-3/TRBV12-4
TGTGCCAGCACCGAGCAAGAGACCCAGTACTTC CASTEQETQYF few TRBJ2-5 NA TRBV2
TGTGCCAGCAGCGACTCCCTGACTCTTGAGCTGTTTTTT CASSDSLTLELFF NA TRBJ2-2 NA TRBV9
TGTGCCAGCAGCCGGCTGCGGGGGGTCACTGAAGCTTTCTTT CASSRLRGVTEAFF NA TRBJ1-1 NA TRBV14
TGTGCCAGCAGCTTAACGTCTAGCGGCTCCTACAATGAGCAGTTCTTC CASSLTSSGSYNEQFF NA TRBJ2-1 TRBD2 TRBV7-3